These T cell receptor beta chains were read from a single sample in a study of T cell changes during pregnancy in multiple sclerosis. Libraries were prepared by immunoSEQ multiplex PCR; TCRdb keeps only in-frame clonotypes and omits some of them. Of around 80,000 clones in the sample, roughly 94% are singletons; the top ten hold 1.4%. Material: peripheral blood, obtained before pregnancy. The receptor source for this set is a female donor with multiple sclerosis, enrolled in a pregnancy study. Each CDR3 is given without its conserved first and last residue. The order of the fields is clone size, J gene, V gene, CDR3 protein. Only part of the rows carry a size: once, few, many, or a class if the clone is expanded.

size: NA; J: TRBJ1-1; V: TRBV30; CDR3: AWSPRTANTEAF
size: NA; J: TRBJ2-5; V: TRBV25-1; CDR3: ASTPGSPETQY
size: NA; J: TRBJ1-1; V: TRBV5-5; CDR3: ASSLGAIDTEAF
size: once; J: TRBJ2-7; V: TRBV5-1; CDR3: ASSLGRGDSYEQY
size: NA; J: TRBJ2-2; V: TRBV13; CDR3: ASSFPDRQNTGELF
size: few; J: TRBJ1-2; V: TRBV9; CDR3: ASSVDRDLNYGYT
size: NA; J: TRBJ2-3; V: TRBV12-5; CDR3: ASGLGTSGDGDTQY
size: NA; J: TRBJ2-3; V: TRBV7-3; CDR3: ASSLPGGPTDTQY
size: few; J: TRBJ1-1; V: TRBV6-5; CDR3: ASSYSGFEGTEAF
size: NA; J: TRBJ2-1; V: TRBV27; CDR3: ASSSYRGKSSYNEQF
size: NA; J: TRBJ2-5; V: TRBV7-6; CDR3: ASNPGQNEETQY
size: NA; J: TRBJ2-1; V: TRBV6-5; CDR3: ASSRQGEQF
size: NA; J: TRBJ2-7; V: TRBV19; CDR3: ASSIADSSYEQY
size: NA; J: TRBJ1-1; V: TRBV5-1; CDR3: ASSPLLQQGARGAF
size: few; J: TRBJ1-6; V: TRBV4-1; CDR3: ASSQAPGLWNSPLH
size: NA; J: TRBJ1-1; V: TRBV7-9; CDR3: ASSPKRDSEYTEAF
size: once; J: TRBJ1-1; V: TRBV2; CDR3: ASREGGMDTEAF
size: NA; J: TRBJ2-7; V: TRBV5-5; CDR3: ASKGQPYEQY
size: NA; J: TRBJ1-2; V: TRBV19; CDR3: ASSGVGYT
size: NA; J: TRBJ2-7; V: TRBV18; CDR3: ASSPDRTSGQY
size: once; J: TRBJ1-1; V: TRBV9; CDR3: ASSPPGQGNTEAF
size: NA; J: TRBJ1-4; V: TRBV11-1; CDR3: ASSKRDRATNEKLF
size: NA; J: TRBJ1-3; V: TRBV18; CDR3: ASSVQGPAISGNTIY
size: NA; J: TRBJ1-4; V: TRBV7-9; CDR3: ASSRSATNEKLF
size: NA; J: TRBJ1-6; V: TRBV5-8; CDR3: ASRIFSGGAYNSPLH
size: NA; J: TRBJ1-2; V: TRBV18; CDR3: ASSPGEQEHYGYT
size: NA; J: TRBJ1-6; V: TRBV6-5; CDR3: ASRGSRDRGSPLH
size: NA; J: TRBJ2-3; V: TRBV9; CDR3: ASSVVAGVCTDTQY
size: NA; J: TRBJ1-4; V: TRBV7-9; CDR3: ASSLPLDRGGEKLF
size: NA; J: TRBJ2-2; V: TRBV2; CDR3: ASIAWPGLAGGHATGELF
size: once; J: TRBJ2-7; V: TRBV5-4; CDR3: ASSSGTGAIGQY
size: NA; J: TRBJ1-2; V: TRBV13; CDR3: ASSYRTANYGYT
size: NA; J: TRBJ2-1; V: TRBV7-9; CDR3: ASSQSPGGRVEQF
size: NA; J: TRBJ2-1; V: TRBV7-6; CDR3: ASSLTSGGSYNEQF
size: NA; J: TRBJ1-1; V: TRBV7-6; CDR3: ASSLRGQGTEAF
size: NA; J: TRBJ2-5; V: TRBV15; CDR3: ATSRDPQQQETQY
size: NA; J: TRBJ1-2; V: TRBV9; CDR3: ASSPRTGSGYT
size: NA; J: TRBJ1-2; V: TRBV7-2; CDR3: ASSWTVNYGYT
size: NA; J: TRBJ1-5; V: TRBV27; CDR3: ASSLGWGREGNQPQH
size: NA; J: TRBJ2-5; V: TRBV7-2; CDR3: ASSLARDSWLGETQY
size: NA; J: TRBJ1-2; V: TRBV29-1; CDR3: SVEDQQGDGYT